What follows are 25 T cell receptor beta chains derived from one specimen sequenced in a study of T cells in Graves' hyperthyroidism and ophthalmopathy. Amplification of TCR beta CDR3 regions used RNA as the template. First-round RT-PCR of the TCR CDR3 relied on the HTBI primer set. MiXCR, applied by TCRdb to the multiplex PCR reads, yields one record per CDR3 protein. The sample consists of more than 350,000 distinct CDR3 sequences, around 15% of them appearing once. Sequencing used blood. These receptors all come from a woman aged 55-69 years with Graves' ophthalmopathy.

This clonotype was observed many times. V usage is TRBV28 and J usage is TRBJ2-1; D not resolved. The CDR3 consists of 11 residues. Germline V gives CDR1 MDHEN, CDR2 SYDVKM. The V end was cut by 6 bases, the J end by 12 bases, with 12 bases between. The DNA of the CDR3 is TGTGCCAGCAGCCCGGGTCTAGGGCAGTTCTTC. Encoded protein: CASSPGLGQFF.

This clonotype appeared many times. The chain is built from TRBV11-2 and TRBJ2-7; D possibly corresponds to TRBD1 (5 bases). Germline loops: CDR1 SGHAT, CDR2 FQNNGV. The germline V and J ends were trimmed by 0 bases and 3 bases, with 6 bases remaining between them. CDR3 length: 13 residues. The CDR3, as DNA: TGTGCCAGCAGCTTAGACAGGGTCTACGAGCAGTACTTC. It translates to CASSLDRVYEQYF.

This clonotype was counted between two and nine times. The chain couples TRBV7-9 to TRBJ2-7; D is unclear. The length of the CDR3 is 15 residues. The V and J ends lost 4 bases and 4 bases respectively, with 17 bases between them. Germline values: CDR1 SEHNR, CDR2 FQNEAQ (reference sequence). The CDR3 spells CASSSTRASFYEQYF. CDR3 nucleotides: TGTGCCAGCAGCTCAACCCGGGCCTCTTTTTACGAGCAGTACTTC. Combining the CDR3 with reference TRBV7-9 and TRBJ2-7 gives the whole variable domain DTGVSQNPRHKITKRGQNVTFRCDPISEHNRLYWYRQTLGQGPEFLTYFQNEAQLEKSRLLSDRFSAERPKGSFSTLEIQRTEQGDSAMYLCASSSTRASFYEQYFGPGTRLTVT.

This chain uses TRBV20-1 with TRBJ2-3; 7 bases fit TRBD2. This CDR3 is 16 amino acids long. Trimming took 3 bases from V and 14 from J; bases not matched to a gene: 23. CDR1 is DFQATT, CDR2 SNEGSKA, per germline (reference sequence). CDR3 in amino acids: CSASPPAGGLGAAGYF. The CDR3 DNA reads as TGCAGTGCTAGTCCCCCGGCAGGAGGACTAGGGGCCGCCGGGTATTTT.

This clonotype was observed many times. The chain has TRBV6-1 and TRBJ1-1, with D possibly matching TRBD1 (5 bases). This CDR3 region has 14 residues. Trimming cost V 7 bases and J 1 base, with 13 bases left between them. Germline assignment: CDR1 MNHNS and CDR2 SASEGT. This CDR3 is CASNPLRGNTEAFF. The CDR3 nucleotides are TGTGCCAGCAACCCCCTTAGGGGGAACACTGAAGCTTTCTTT.

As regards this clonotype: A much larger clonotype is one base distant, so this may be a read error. The CDR3 nucleotides are TGTGCCAGCAGCCAGGGCACTCCAGGCGACGGGCAGTACTTC. Translation: CASSQGTPGDGQYF. V and J are TRBV27 and TRBJ2-7; D perhaps matches TRBD1 (5 bases). The CDR3 length is 14 residues. V lost 6 bases and J lost 9, with 21 bases in between. Germline values: CDR1 MNHEY, CDR2 SMNVEV (reference sequence).

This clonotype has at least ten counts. CDR3 region: CASSQAGEDNQPQHF. The DNA of the CDR3 is TGTGCCAGCAGCCAAGCAGGGGAGGACAATCAGCCCCAGCATTTT. This chain links TRBV3-1 with TRBJ1-5; a possible D gene is TRBD1 (6 bases). The CDR3 covers 15 residues. Trimming stripped 1 base from V and 3 bases from J, with 10 bases between. Germline loops: CDR1 LGHDT, CDR2 YNNKEL (reference sequence).

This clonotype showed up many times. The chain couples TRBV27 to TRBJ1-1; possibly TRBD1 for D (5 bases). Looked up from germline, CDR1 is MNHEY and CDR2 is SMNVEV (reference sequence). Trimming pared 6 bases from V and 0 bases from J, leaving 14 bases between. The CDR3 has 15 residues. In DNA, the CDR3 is TGTGCCAGCAGGAAACTGGGACGGATGAACACTGAAGCTTTCTTT. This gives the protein CASRKLGRMNTEAFF.

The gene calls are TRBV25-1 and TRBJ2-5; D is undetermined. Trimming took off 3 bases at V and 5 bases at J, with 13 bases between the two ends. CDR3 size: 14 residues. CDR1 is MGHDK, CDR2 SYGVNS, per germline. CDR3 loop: CASSEVSYPETQYF. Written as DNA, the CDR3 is TGTGCCAGCAGTGAGGTTTCTTATCCGGAGACCCAGTACTTC.

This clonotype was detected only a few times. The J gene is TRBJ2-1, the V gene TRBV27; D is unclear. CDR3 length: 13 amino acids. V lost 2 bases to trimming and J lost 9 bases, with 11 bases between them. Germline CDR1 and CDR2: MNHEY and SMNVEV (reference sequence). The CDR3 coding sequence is TGTGCCAGCAGTTTAAGGCCTAGTTTTGAGCAGTTCTTC. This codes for CASSLRPSFEQFF.

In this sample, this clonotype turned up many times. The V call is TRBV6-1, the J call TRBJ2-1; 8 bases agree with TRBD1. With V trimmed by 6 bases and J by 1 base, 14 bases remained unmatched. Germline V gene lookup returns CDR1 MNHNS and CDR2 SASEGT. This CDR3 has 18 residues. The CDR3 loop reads CASRETGVLRGSYNEQFF. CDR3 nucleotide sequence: TGTGCCAGCAGAGAGACAGGGGTTCTCAGGGGATCCTACAATGAGCAGTTCTTC.

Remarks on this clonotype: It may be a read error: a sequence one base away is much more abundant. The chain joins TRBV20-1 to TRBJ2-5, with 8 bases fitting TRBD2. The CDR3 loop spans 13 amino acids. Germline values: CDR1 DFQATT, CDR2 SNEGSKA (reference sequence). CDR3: CSASRTSSEIQYF. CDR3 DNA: TGCAGTGCTAGTAGGACTAGCTCGGAGATCCAGTACTTC.

This CDR3 reads CAISEYPSSGANVLTF. The CDR3 nucleotides are TGTGCCATCAGTGAATATCCCAGCTCTGGGGCCAACGTCCTGACTTTC. The chain carries TRBV10-3 and TRBJ2-6; D is undetermined. The V end was cut by 3 bases, the J end by 0 bases, with 9 bases between. The CDR3 is made up of 16 amino acids. Germline V gene lookup returns CDR1 ENHRY and CDR2 SYGVKD.

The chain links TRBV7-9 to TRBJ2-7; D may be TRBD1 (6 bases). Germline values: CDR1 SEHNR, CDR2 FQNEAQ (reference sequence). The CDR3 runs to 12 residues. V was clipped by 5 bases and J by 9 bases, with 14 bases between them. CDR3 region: CASSDDLGAQYF. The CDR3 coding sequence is TGTGCCAGCAGCGACGATTTGGGGGCGCAGTACTTC.

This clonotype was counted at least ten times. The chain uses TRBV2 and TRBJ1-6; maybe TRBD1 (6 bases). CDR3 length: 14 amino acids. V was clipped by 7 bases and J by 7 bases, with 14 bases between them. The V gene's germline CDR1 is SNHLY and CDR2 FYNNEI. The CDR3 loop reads CASTGVGGNSPLHF. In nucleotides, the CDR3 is TGTGCCAGCACAGGGGTCGGGGGCAATTCACCCCTCCACTTT.

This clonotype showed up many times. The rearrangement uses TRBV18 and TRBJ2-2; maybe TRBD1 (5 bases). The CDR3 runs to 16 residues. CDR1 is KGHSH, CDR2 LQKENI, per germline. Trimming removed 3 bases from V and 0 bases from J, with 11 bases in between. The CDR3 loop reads CASSPFDRSNTGELFF. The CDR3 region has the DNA TGTGCCAGCTCACCGTTTGACAGATCGAACACCGGGGAGCTGTTTTTT.

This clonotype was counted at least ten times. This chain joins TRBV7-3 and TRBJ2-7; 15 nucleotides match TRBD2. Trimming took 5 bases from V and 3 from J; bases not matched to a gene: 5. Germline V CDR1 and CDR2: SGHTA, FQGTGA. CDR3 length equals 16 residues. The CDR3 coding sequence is TGTGCCAGCAGCCCCCGGGGACTAGCGGGAGGCTACGAGCAGTACTTC. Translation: CASSPRGLAGGYEQYF. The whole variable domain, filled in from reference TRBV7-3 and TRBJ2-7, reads GAGVSQTPSNKVTEKGKYVELRCDPISGHTALYWYRQSLGQGPEFLIYFQGTGAADDSGLPNDRFFAVRPEGSVSTLKIQRTERGDSAVYLCASSPRGLAGGYEQYFGPGTRLTVT.

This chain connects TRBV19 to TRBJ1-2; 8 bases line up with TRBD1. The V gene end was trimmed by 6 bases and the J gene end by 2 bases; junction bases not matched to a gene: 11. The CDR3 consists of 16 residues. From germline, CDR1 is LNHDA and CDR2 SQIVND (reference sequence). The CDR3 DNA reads TGTGCCAGTAGACCCTCCGGGACAGGTGGGAACTATGGCTACACCTTC. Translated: CASRPSGTGGNYGYTF. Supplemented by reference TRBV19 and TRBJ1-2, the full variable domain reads DGGITQSPKYLFRKEGQNVTLSCEQNLNHDAMYWYRQDPGQGLRLIYYSQIVNDFQKGDIAEGYSVSREKKESFPLTVTSAQKNPTAFYLCASRPSGTGGNYGYTFGSGTRLTVV.

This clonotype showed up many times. The CDR3 DNA reads as TGTGCCAGCAGCCATGGAGTGGGGGGGAGGAATCAGCCCCAGCATTTT. The encoded protein is CASSHGVGGRNQPQHF. The chain is built from TRBV7-9 and TRBJ1-5, with D possibly TRBD1 on 5 matching bases. This CDR3 has 16 amino acids. The V end was cut by 5 bases, the J end by 4 bases, with 18 bases between. Germline V gene sequence: CDR1 SEHNR, CDR2 FQNEAQ (reference sequence).

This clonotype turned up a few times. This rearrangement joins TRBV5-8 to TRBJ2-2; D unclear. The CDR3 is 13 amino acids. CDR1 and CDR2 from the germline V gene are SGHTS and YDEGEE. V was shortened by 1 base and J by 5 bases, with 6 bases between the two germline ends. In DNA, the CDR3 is TGTGCCAGCAGCTTGCGGCGGACCGGGGAGCTGTTTTTT. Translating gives CASSLRRTGELFF.

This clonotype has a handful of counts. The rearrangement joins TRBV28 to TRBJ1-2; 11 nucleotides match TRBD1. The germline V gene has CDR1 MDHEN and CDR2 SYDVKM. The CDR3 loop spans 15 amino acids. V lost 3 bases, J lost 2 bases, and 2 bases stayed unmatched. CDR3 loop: CASSLGQGVNYGYTF. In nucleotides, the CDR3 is TGTGCCAGCAGTTTGGGACAGGGGGTCAACTATGGCTACACCTTC.

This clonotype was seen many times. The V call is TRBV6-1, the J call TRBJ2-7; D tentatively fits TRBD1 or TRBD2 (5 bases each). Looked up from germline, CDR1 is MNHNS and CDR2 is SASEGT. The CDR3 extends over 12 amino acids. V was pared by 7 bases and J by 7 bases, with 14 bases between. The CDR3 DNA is TGTGCCAGCATAAGACAGTCGGGAGAGCAGTACTTC. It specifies CASIRQSGEQYF.

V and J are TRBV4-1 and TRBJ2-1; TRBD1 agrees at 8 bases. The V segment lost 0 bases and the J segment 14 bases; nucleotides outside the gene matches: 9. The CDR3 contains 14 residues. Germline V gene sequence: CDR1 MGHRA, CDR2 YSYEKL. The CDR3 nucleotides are TGCGCCAGCAGCCAAGATGGGCAGGGGGCAGTGGAGTTCTTC. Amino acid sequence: CASSQDGQGAVEFF.

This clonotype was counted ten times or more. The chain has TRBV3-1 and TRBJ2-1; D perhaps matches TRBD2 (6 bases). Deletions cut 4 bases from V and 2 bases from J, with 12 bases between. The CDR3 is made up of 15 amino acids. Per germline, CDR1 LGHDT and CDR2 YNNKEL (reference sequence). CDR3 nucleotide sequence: TGTGCCAGCAGCCCGCGGGGATCCACCTACAATGAGCAGTTCTTC. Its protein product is CASSPRGSTYNEQFF.

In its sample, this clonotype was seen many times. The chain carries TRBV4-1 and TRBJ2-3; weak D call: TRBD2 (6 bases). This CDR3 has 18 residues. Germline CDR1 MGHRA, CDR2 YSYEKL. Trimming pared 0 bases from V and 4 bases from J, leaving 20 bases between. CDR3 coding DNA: TGCGCCAGCAGCCAAGAACCACCGGACTACCCCAAGGCAGATACGCAGTATTTT. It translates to CASSQEPPDYPKADTQYF.